One and the same sample provided the 27 T cell receptor beta chains below, sequenced in a study of neurological immune-mediated disorders. TCRdb passed the 5' RACE reads through MiXCR, listing each CDR3 protein once. Of roughly 89,000 distinct CDR3 sequences in the sample, 2% to 3% are singletons; the top ten hold about 1%. Source material: PBMCs. These receptors all stem from a woman aged 25 to 39 with multiple sclerosis.

This clonotype was counted a few times. This chain connects TRBV5-1 to TRBJ1-1, with TRBD1 identical over 8 bases. The ends lost 3 bases at V and 3 bases at J; junction bases unmatched: 7. The CDR3 extends over 15 amino acids. Germline CDR1 reads SGHRS; CDR2 reads YFSETQ. The CDR3 DNA sequence: TGCGCCAGCAGCTGGTTGGACAGGGAACACACTGAAGCTTTCTTT. This gives the protein CASSWLDREHTEAFF.

This clonotype came up many times. The chain joins TRBV24-1 to TRBJ2-7; a weak D match, TRBD2 (5 bases). CDR1 KGHDR and CDR2 SFDVKD come from the germline V gene. The CDR3 runs to 13 residues. The V end lost 3 bases, the J end lost 5 bases, and 10 bases lay between the germline ends. This CDR3 is CATSDADWNEQYF. Here the CDR3 DNA reads TGTGCCACCAGTGATGCGGACTGGAACGAGCAGTACTTC.

This clonotype was observed many times. The rearrangement joins TRBV20-1 to TRBJ2-1; D could derive from TRBD1 or TRBD2 (6 bases each). The V gene's germline CDR1 is DFQATT and CDR2 SNEGSKA (reference sequence). Trimming removed 0 bases from V and 2 bases from J, with 11 bases in between. The CDR3 runs to 15 residues. The CDR3 reads CSAREAGHPYNEQFF. As DNA, the CDR3 is TGCAGTGCTAGAGAGGCGGGACATCCCTACAATGAGCAGTTCTTC.

This clonotype has at least ten counts. This chain connects TRBV7-9 to TRBJ2-2, with D possibly TRBD1 on 5 matching bases. Germline lookup yields CDR1 SEHNR and CDR2 FQNEAQ (reference sequence). The CDR3 covers 14 residues. Trimming pared 4 bases from V and 1 base from J, leaving 7 bases between. Here the CDR3 reads CASSSTVNTGELFF. The CDR3 DNA follows: TGTGCCAGCAGCTCGACAGTGAACACCGGGGAGCTGTTTTTT.

The table lists this clonotype with many counts. V gene TRBV5-5 combines with J gene TRBJ2-3; D might be TRBD1 or TRBD2, each matching 5 bases. The CDR3 has 15 residues. CDR1 and CDR2 (germline): SGHKS, YYEKEE (reference sequence). The V end lost 3 bases, the J end lost 0 bases, and 11 bases lay between the germline ends. CDR3 in DNA: TGTGCCAGCAGCTGGGGACGTACTAGCACAGATACGCAGTATTTT. It codes for CASSWGRTSTDTQYF.

This clonotype was seen at least ten times. The V call is TRBV24-1, the J call TRBJ1-6; D ambiguous. Germline V CDR1 and CDR2: KGHDR, SFDVKD. The CDR3 runs to 11 residues. V was shortened by 10 bases and J by 7 bases, with 7 bases between the two germline ends. The CDR3 loop reads CATPTNSPLHF. The CDR3 nucleotides are TGTGCCACGCCGACCAATTCACCCCTCCACTTT.

Many counts were recorded for this clonotype. V gene TRBV6-2 or TRBV6-3 combines with J gene TRBJ2-1, with 8 bases fitting TRBD2. In germline, CDR1 is MNHEY, CDR2 SVGEGT. Germline trimming cut 4 bases from V and 5 bases from J; bases unmatched to any gene: 4. There are 14 residues in the CDR3. DNA of the CDR3: TGTGCCAGCAGTTCCGGGACTAGTGACAATGAGCAGTTCTTC. Its protein is CASSSGTSDNEQFF.

At least ten counts were recorded for this clonotype. Here the CDR3 reads CASSEVGGVTLHF. CDR3 DNA sequence: TGTGCCAGCAGTGAAGTGGGGGGGGTAACCCTCCACTTT. V and J are TRBV6-1 and TRBJ1-6; D might be TRBD1 (5 bases). This CDR3 is built from 13 residues. In germline, CDR1 is MNHNS, CDR2 SASEGT. Between the trimmed V and J ends, which lost 1 base and 14 bases, there was a span of 12 bases.

This clonotype was seen repeatedly, ten times or more. The chain uses TRBV7-9 and TRBJ1-2; D may be TRBD1 (5 bases). The CDR3 has 14 amino acids. Germline V gene lookup returns CDR1 SEHNR and CDR2 FQNEAQ (reference sequence). V gave up 2 bases and J gave up 4 bases, with 11 bases separating them. CDR3 in amino acids: CASSLHGTSYGYTF. The CDR3 nucleotides are TGTGCCAGCAGCTTACACGGGACCTCCTATGGCTACACCTTC.

This clonotype occurred many times. The chain is built from TRBV6-2 or TRBV6-3 and TRBJ2-1; D might be TRBD2 (5 bases). The CDR3 extends over 12 amino acids. V lost 5 bases and J 9 bases, leaving 11 bases between the germline ends. Germline CDR1 is MNHEY and CDR2 is SVGEGT. CDR3 residues: CASSEGLGEQFF. The CDR3 bases are TGTGCCAGCAGTGAGGGTCTGGGTGAGCAGTTCTTC.

This clonotype has at least ten counts. This chain links TRBV7-8 with TRBJ2-3; 7 bases line up with TRBD2. Germline V gene lookup returns CDR1 SGHVS and CDR2 FQNEAQ. V shed 6 bases, J shed 2 bases, and the junction held 8 bases outside the gene matches. The CDR3 totals 15 residues. The CDR3 is CASRLRLADTDTQYF. CDR3 nucleotide sequence: TGTGCCAGCAGACTGAGACTAGCTGACACAGATACGCAGTATTTT.

This clonotype showed up many times. V is TRBV29-1 and J is TRBJ1-2; TRBD1 matches 8 bases. Germline V gene data show CDR1 as SQVTM and CDR2 as ANQGSEA. This CDR3 has 13 residues. J lost 6 bases, V lost 7 bases, and 10 bases had no gene match. The CDR3 spells CSADYDRGNGYTF. As DNA, the CDR3 is TGCAGCGCCGACTATGACAGGGGCAATGGCTACACCTTC.

This clonotype was detected ten times or more. J is TRBJ1-5 and V is TRBV2, with D uncertain. Germline CDR1 and CDR2: SNHLY and FYNNEI. The CDR3 totals 14 residues. Between the trimmed V and J ends, which lost 9 bases and 6 bases, there was a span of 18 bases. The CDR3 DNA sequence: TGTGCCAGTCGACCCGGGAGCGGCGGTCAGCCCCAGCATTTT. It codes for CASRPGSGGQPQHF.

At least ten counts were recorded for this clonotype. The chain uses TRBV11-3 and TRBJ2-1; maybe TRBD2 (6 bases). CDR3 size: 15 residues. V shed 6 bases and J shed 2 bases, with 14 bases lying between them. CDR1 SGHNT and CDR2 YENEEA come from the germline V gene. The CDR3 region is CASSSSGLTYNEQFF. Written as DNA, the CDR3 is TGTGCCAGCAGTTCGAGCGGGCTCACCTACAATGAGCAGTTCTTC.

This clonotype has a count of ten or more. The rearrangement uses TRBV20-1 and TRBJ1-5, with D possibly TRBD1 on 6 matching bases. This CDR3 has 14 residues. Trimming stripped 6 bases from V and 6 bases from J, with 18 bases between. Germline V gene lookup returns CDR1 DFQATT and CDR2 SNEGSKA (reference sequence). The CDR3 DNA sequence: TGCAGTGCCAGGGGTGGAAGGGTGATTCAGCCCCAGCATTTT. Protein: CSARGGRVIQPQHF.

This clonotype was seen repeatedly, ten times or more. This chain connects TRBV7-2 to TRBJ2-5; D is ambiguous. V was cut by 3 bases and J by 2 bases, with 10 bases left in between. There are 14 residues in the CDR3. Per the germline V gene, CDR1 is SGHTA and CDR2 is FQGNSA. CDR3 bases: TGTGCCAGCAGCTTTCGGCAGGAGCAAGAGACCCAGTACTTC. This encodes CASSFRQEQETQYF.

This clonotype was counted many times. The CDR3 coding sequence is TGCAGTGCTAGAGATCTTAGGACTAGCGGAGGGGGAAATGAGCAGTTCTTC. Amino acids: CSARDLRTSGGGNEQFF. The chain links TRBV20-1 to TRBJ2-1; 10 bases are shared with TRBD2. The ends lost 0 bases at V and 7 bases at J; junction bases unmatched: 12. Looked up from germline, CDR1 is DFQATT and CDR2 is SNEGSKA (reference sequence). The CDR3 runs 17 residues.

There are many counts of this clonotype. As DNA, the CDR3 is TGTGCCAGTAGTATAGTTGGGCTAGCGACGCCATCCAATGAGCAGTTCTTC. This sequence encodes CASSIVGLATPSNEQFF. The genes are TRBV19 and TRBJ2-1; weak D call: TRBD2 (6 bases). Germline values: CDR1 LNHDA, CDR2 SQIVND (reference sequence). Trimming cost V 1 base and J 6 bases, with 19 bases left between them. This CDR3 contains 17 residues.

A note on this clonotype: A much larger clone sits a single nucleotide away, making a read error possible. The genes are TRBV20-1 and TRBJ1-6, with TRBD1 matching over 7 bases. This CDR3 region has 14 residues. Germline CDR1 DFQATT, CDR2 SNEGSKA (reference sequence). The DNA for the CDR3 is TGCAGTGCTAGAGATTGGGACAGAAATTCACCCCTCAACTTT. Translation: CSARDWDRNSPLNF.

This clonotype was detected ten times or more. This CDR3 reads CASSTRLAGNTGELFF. The CDR3 nucleotides read TGTGCCAGCAGCACTCGACTAGCGGGTAACACCGGGGAGCTGTTTTTT. The chain is built from TRBV7-2 and TRBJ2-2, with 10 bases fitting TRBD2. Per the germline V gene, CDR1 is SGHTA and CDR2 is FQGNSA. This CDR3 contains 16 residues. The V gene end was trimmed by 5 bases and the J gene end by 2 bases; junction bases not matched to a gene: 5.

This clonotype was seen ten or more times. The chain is built from TRBV29-1 and TRBJ2-1, with D maybe TRBD2 (6 bases). Trimming cost V 8 bases and J 2 bases, with 13 bases left between them. The CDR3 is 13 residues long. CDR1 and CDR2 from the germline V gene are SQVTM and ANQGSEA. The CDR3 nucleotides are TGCAGCCTGATAGCGGACACCTACAATGAGCAGTTCTTC. Residues: CSLIADTYNEQFF.

This clonotype was detected many times. This chain uses TRBV6-1 with TRBJ2-5, with no clear D. This CDR3 has 13 residues. Trimming removed 2 bases from V and 5 bases from J, with 9 bases in between. The germline gives CDR1 MNHNS, CDR2 SASEGT. CDR3: CASSEIRRETQYF. The CDR3 coding sequence is TGTGCCAGCAGTGAAATTCGTCGGGAGACCCAGTACTTC.

In its sample, this clonotype was seen many times. The V gene is TRBV7-2, the J gene TRBJ2-7; D remains ambiguous. This CDR3 has 13 residues. The V end lost 1 base, the J end lost 5 bases, and 9 bases lay between the germline ends. Germline V gene data show CDR1 as SGHTA and CDR2 as FQGNSA. The CDR3 bases are TGTGCCAGCAGCTTAGGATCTGTAAACGAGCAGTACTTC. This codes for CASSLGSVNEQYF.

This clonotype was counted many times. V usage is TRBV28 and J usage is TRBJ1-5, with TRBD1 as a possible D gene (5 bases). V was cut by 3 bases and J by 7 bases, with 16 bases left in between. Germline assignment: CDR1 MDHEN and CDR2 SYDVKM. The CDR3 has 15 amino acids. CDR3 bases: TGTGCCAGCAGTTTGAGGGACCTCAGAAAACAGCCCCAGCATTTT. Protein product: CASSLRDLRKQPQHF.

This clonotype occurred many times. The chain combines TRBV20-1 with TRBJ2-3; tentatively, D is TRBD1 (6 bases). The CDR3 covers 17 residues. V lost 2 bases to trimming and J lost 4 bases, with 22 bases between them. The germline CDR1 and CDR2 sequences are DFQATT and SNEGSKA (reference sequence). The CDR3 here is CSARHTNEGVGADTQYF. In nucleotides, the CDR3 is TGCAGTGCTAGACATACAAACGAGGGGGTCGGCGCAGATACGCAGTATTTT.

This clonotype was picked up many times. The chain carries TRBV5-1 and TRBJ2-3; D possibly corresponds to TRBD2 (5 bases). The CDR3 loop spans 15 amino acids. From germline, CDR1 is SGHRS and CDR2 YFSETQ. Trimming stripped 3 bases from V and 0 bases from J, with 11 bases between. The CDR3 DNA sequence: TGCGCCAGCAGCTCGGATGGCGGGAGCACAGATACGCAGTATTTT. Encoded protein: CASSSDGGSTDTQYF.

In this sample, this clonotype turned up many times. This chain connects TRBV11-2 to TRBJ2-5; 14 bases fit TRBD2. Unmatched junction bases numbered 4, after V lost 6 bases and J lost 4 bases. The germline gives CDR1 SGHAT, CDR2 FQNNGV. CDR3 length: 15 residues. The CDR3 DNA is TGTGCCAGCAGTACCGGGACTAGCGGGAGAGAGACCCAGTACTTC. Its protein is CASSTGTSGRETQYF.